The 18 T cell receptor beta chains presented below share a single source sample, sequenced in a study of blood T cell repertoires in COVID-19 (dated by TCRdb to about 2020). Receptors were amplified or captured by the immunoSEQ multiplex PCR assay. In TCRdb, the immuneACCESS table is reduced to in-frame sequences with V and J assigned. These tables do not hold every clone; where another copy was compared, an unresolved V gene accounts for under half, and the others remain unexplained. Counted in this sample were over 90,000 clones; around 87% of them appeared once. Clones ranked in the top ten supply about 20% of the sample. Sequenced: peripheral blood. These receptors were obtained from a human donor in a cohort sampled during active COVID-19.

The chain combines TRBV15 with TRBJ2-1; TRBD2 agrees at 13 bases. This CDR3 region has 15 residues. Germline V gene sequence: CDR1 LNHNV, CDR2 YYDKDF (reference sequence). After removal of 9 bases from V and 7 bases from J, the junction contained 9 bases not matched to a gene. The CDR3, as DNA: TGTGCCACTCGGACTAGCGGGAGCGGAGTAAATGAGCAGTTCTTC. This sequence encodes CATRTSGSGVNEQFF.

This clone appeared a few times. The rearrangement uses TRBV27 and TRBJ1-5; unclear D gene. Germline V gene data show CDR1 as MNHEY and CDR2 as SMNVEV (reference sequence). There are 13 residues in the CDR3. The V gene lost 1 base and the J gene lost 9 bases, with 10 bases spanning the gap. CDR3 nucleotide sequence: TGTGCCAGCAGTTTATACGAAGTGGCGCCCCAGCATTTT. Its translation: CASSLYEVAPQHF.

The chain links TRBV19 to TRBJ1-4; D gene ambiguous. This CDR3 has 12 amino acids. CDR1 and CDR2 from the germline V gene are LNHDA and SQIVND (reference sequence). V was clipped by 4 bases and J by 5 bases, with 5 bases between them. The CDR3 loop reads CASSNRNEKLFF. The CDR3 nucleotides read TGTGCCAGTAGTAACAGAAATGAAAAACTGTTTTTT.

The rearrangement joins TRBV10-3 to TRBJ1-2; no definite D call. This CDR3 contains 13 residues. From germline, CDR1 is ENHRY and CDR2 SYGVKD. Trimming cost V 6 bases and J 4 bases, with 12 bases left between them. The CDR3 DNA reads as TGTGCCATCAGCCGCGGGGATACCTATGGCTACACCTTC. This translates into CAISRGDTYGYTF.

The chain employs TRBV7-2 and TRBJ2-7, with D possibly TRBD1 on 5 matching bases. The germline V gene has CDR1 SGHTA and CDR2 FQGNSA. The CDR3 length is 14 residues. V lost 3 bases, J lost 7 bases, and 16 bases lay in between. CDR3 residues: CASSFQGASGEQYF. The CDR3 bases are TGTGCCAGCAGCTTCCAAGGGGCGTCGGGTGAGCAGTACTTC.

V is TRBV7-2 and J is TRBJ2-7, with 12 bases that match TRBD1. CDR1 is SGHTA, CDR2 FQGNSA, per germline. The CDR3 sequence is 15 residues long. J lost 7 bases, V lost 3 bases, and 7 bases had no gene match. Here the CDR3 reads CASSFPGQGAREQYF. The CDR3 DNA reads as TGTGCCAGCAGCTTCCCGGGACAGGGGGCGCGAGAGCAGTACTTC.

This clone was found once. V is TRBV12-3 or TRBV12-4 and J is TRBJ1-2; possible D gene TRBD1, 5 bases. The germline V and J ends were trimmed by 2 bases and 8 bases, with 9 bases remaining between them. The CDR3 contains 12 residues. The CDR3 spells CASSLQGGGYTF. The CDR3 DNA is TGTGCCAGCAGTTTACAGGGAGGAGGCTACACCTTC.

J is TRBJ1-3 and V is TRBV19; 10 nucleotides agree with TRBD1. The V gene's germline CDR1 is LNHDA and CDR2 SQIVND (reference sequence). The CDR3 runs to 14 residues. Trimming cost V 6 bases and J 5 bases; bases outside gene matches: 4. The CDR3 here is CASRPGQGRNTIYF. The CDR3 DNA is TGTGCCAGTAGGCCGGGACAGGGGAGAAACACCATATATTTT.

This sequence joins TRBV9 and TRBJ2-5; 7 bases map to TRBD2. Looked up from germline, CDR1 is SGDLS and CDR2 is YYNGEE. CDR3 size: 14 residues. J lost 5 bases, V lost 0 bases, and 4 bases had no gene match. The CDR3 is CASSVVVGGETQYF. The DNA for the CDR3 is TGTGCCAGCAGCGTAGTGGTGGGGGGGGAGACCCAGTACTTC.

The sample holds a few counts of this clone. The rearrangement uses TRBV7-9 and TRBJ1-2; D gene uncertain. V was clipped by 6 bases and J by 4 bases, with 12 bases between them. Germline V gives CDR1 SEHNR, CDR2 FQNEAQ (reference sequence). The CDR3 length is 13 residues. DNA of the CDR3: TGTGCCAGCAGGGAAGGCGGGCTCTATGGCTACACCTTC. As protein: CASREGGLYGYTF.

The chain joins TRBV3-1 (or the pseudogene TRBV3-2) to TRBJ1-6; the D gene is possibly TRBD1 (6 bases). The CDR3 extends over 13 amino acids. Germline values: CDR1 LGHDT, CDR2 YNNKEL (reference sequence). Trimming removed 1 base from V and 15 bases from J, with 13 bases in between. The CDR3 DNA sequence: TGTGCCAGCAGCCAAGTTTTACAGGGTTTCCTCCACTTT. Translating gives CASSQVLQGFLHF.

V gene TRBV5-1 combines with J gene TRBJ2-7; D perhaps matches TRBD1 (6 bases). In germline, CDR1 is SGHRS, CDR2 YFSETQ. The CDR3 runs 15 residues. V was pared by 0 bases and J by 4 bases, with 14 bases between. CDR3 residues: CASSLVAGDKYEQYF. The CDR3 nucleotides are TGCGCCAGCAGCTTGGTGGCAGGGGATAAGTACGAGCAGTACTTC.

The chain uses TRBV9 and TRBJ1-6; possible D gene TRBD1, 5 bases. CDR3 length: 14 amino acids. Germline loops: CDR1 SGDLS, CDR2 YYNGEE. V was clipped by 1 base and J by 10 bases, with 12 bases between them. CDR3 loop: CASSVLGGSSPLHF. The CDR3 coding sequence is TGTGCCAGCAGCGTATTGGGGGGTAGCTCACCCCTCCACTTT. Looking up the rest from reference TRBV9 and TRBJ1-6 gives the full variable domain: DSGVTQTPKHLITATGQRVTLRCSPRSGDLSVYWYQQSLDQGLQFLIQYYNGEERAKGNILERFSAQQFPDLHSELNLSSLELGDSALYFCASSVLGGSSPLHFGNGTRLTVT.

This rearrangement joins TRBV6-5 to TRBJ2-7; D possibly corresponds to TRBD1 (6 bases). The V end lost 6 bases, the J end lost 2 bases, and 17 bases lay between the germline ends. The CDR3 spans 15 residues. The germline CDR1 and CDR2 sequences are MNHEY and SVGAGI. CDR3 DNA sequence: TGTGCCAGCAGGCCGGGACAACAAAGACCCTACGAGCAGTACTTC. Protein sequence: CASRPGQQRPYEQYF.

This rearrangement joins TRBV5-1 to TRBJ2-3, with D possibly being TRBD1 (5 bases). This CDR3 is 16 amino acids long. V was cut by 4 bases and J by 0 bases, with 15 bases left in between. Germline V lookup: CDR1 SGHRS, CDR2 YFSETQ. The CDR3 DNA reads as TGCGCCAGCAGCCAAAGACAGCGAATCAGCACAGATACGCAGTATTTT. This codes for CASSQRQRISTDTQYF.

The V and J genes are TRBV4-1 and TRBJ2-2; D uncertain. Germline CDR1 MGHRA, CDR2 YSYEKL. V was shortened by 6 bases and J by 6 bases, with 17 bases between the two germline ends. This CDR3 is built from 15 residues. CDR3 loop: CASREASKSAGELFF. In DNA, the CDR3 is TGCGCCAGCAGAGAGGCCAGTAAAAGCGCCGGGGAGCTGTTTTTT.

The chain carries TRBV6-1 and TRBJ2-7, with unresolved D. Deletions cut 3 bases from V and 3 bases from J, with 9 bases between. The germline gives CDR1 MNHNS, CDR2 SASEGT. The length of the CDR3 is 13 residues. DNA for the CDR3: TGTGCCAGCAGTGATCAGGCCCACTACGAGCAGTACTTC. This gives the protein CASSDQAHYEQYF.

This clone was detected only once. The J gene is TRBJ2-4, the V gene TRBV19, with D possibly matching TRBD1 (5 bases). The CDR3 loop spans 17 amino acids. Per the germline V gene, CDR1 is LNHDA and CDR2 is SQIVND (reference sequence). Trimming took off 2 bases at V and 0 bases at J, with 14 bases between the two ends. In nucleotides, the CDR3 is TGTGCCAGTAGTATACAATCCAGGGCTGTAGCCAAAAACATTCAGTACTTC. This codes for CASSIQSRAVAKNIQYF.